Each of the 9 T cell receptor beta chains below was sequenced from the same sample in a study of shared clonotypes between healthy human individuals. Generated by immunoSEQ multiplex PCR, the TCRdb table keeps only in-frame clones and is missing some. The table has around 2.5 million clones, 90% to 95% seen once. The specimen was naive CD4+ T cells from PBMCs. Subset defined: CD45RA+ positively selected. The receptors derive from a man younger than 35 in good health. Some clones in this sample may be carry-over from other donors' samples.

This rearrangement joins TRBV5-1 to TRBJ2-3, with D hard to call. CDR1 is SGHRS, CDR2 YFSETQ, per germline. This CDR3 region has 13 residues. V was clipped by 0 bases and J by 3 bases, with 5 bases between them. This CDR3 is CASSLGETDTQYF. The CDR3 DNA reads as TGCGCCAGCAGCTTGGGAGAAACAGATACGCAGTATTTT.

The V call is TRBV18, the J call TRBJ2-7; no firm D call. Germline lookup yields CDR1 KGHSH and CDR2 LQKENI. V was pared by 2 bases and J by 6 bases, with 17 bases between. The CDR3 sequence is 15 residues long. The CDR3 region has the DNA TGTGCCAGCTCACCAAAAGGAGAATCTACGGTCGAGCAGTACTTC. This encodes CASSPKGESTVEQYF.

The chain joins TRBV5-1 to TRBJ1-2; TRBD1 aligns across 9 bases. The trim removed 4 bases at V and 6 bases at J, leaving 10 bases unmatched. Germline CDR1 and CDR2: SGHRS and YFSETQ. The CDR3 runs 15 residues. Here the CDR3 reads CASSRGQGEFHGYTF. The CDR3 nucleotides read TGCGCCAGCAGCAGGGGACAGGGTGAGTTCCATGGCTACACCTTC. Variable domain in full (rest from reference TRBV5-1 and TRBJ1-2): KAGVTQTPRYLIKTRGQQVTLSCSPISGHRSVSWYQQTPGQGLQFLFEYFSETQRNKGNFPGRFSGRQFSNSRSEMNVSTLELGDSALYLCASSRGQGEFHGYTFGSGTRLTVV.

This clone has just one count. The genes are TRBV27 and TRBJ2-7, with 8 bases aligning to TRBD1. The J segment lost 2 bases and the V segment lost 5 bases, leaving 11 bases of the junction unmatched. Germline-derived CDR1 and CDR2 are MNHEY and SMNVEV (reference sequence). CDR3 length: 16 residues. CDR3 region: CASSPGQGRGPYEQYF. The CDR3 DNA reads as TGTGCCAGCAGTCCAGGACAGGGAAGGGGCCCCTACGAGCAGTACTTC.

J is TRBJ2-2 and V is TRBV4-1; 7 bases agree with TRBD2. The CDR3 runs to 15 residues. Trimming at V came to 4 bases and at J to 5 bases, leaving 7 bases not matched to a gene. In germline, CDR1 is MGHRA, CDR2 YSYEKL. CDR3 DNA: TGCGCCAGCAGCCCCGGGACTATTCTGACCGGGGAGCTGTTTTTT. Its protein product is CASSPGTILTGELFF.

The J gene is TRBJ2-1, the V gene TRBV20-1; D unclear. Trimming cost V 5 bases and J 7 bases, with 9 bases left between them. The CDR3 is made up of 11 amino acids. The germline CDR1 and CDR2 sequences are DFQATT and SNEGSKA (reference sequence). CDR3: CSAPLKNEQFF. The DNA for the CDR3 is TGCAGTGCTCCCCTGAAGAATGAGCAGTTCTTC.

The chain employs TRBV7-3 and TRBJ2-2, with TRBD2 as a possible D gene (9 bases). There are 18 residues in the CDR3. Trimming took 4 bases from V and 3 from J, leaving 21 bases between them. The germline CDR1 and CDR2 sequences are SGHTA and FQGTGA. CDR3 residues: CASSSGGGLAGYTGELFF. CDR3 nucleotide sequence: TGTGCCAGCAGCTCAGGGGGCGGGCTAGCGGGATACACCGGGGAGCTGTTTTTT.

Details on this clone: This specimen includes other DNA sequences encoding the same CDR3. The gene calls are TRBV27 and TRBJ2-1, with 7 bases matching TRBD2. V shed 6 bases, J shed 7 bases, and the junction held 6 bases outside the gene matches. CDR3 size: 13 residues. CDR1 is MNHEY and CDR2 is SMNVEV in the germline V gene (reference sequence). CDR3 sequence: CASREGGRNEQFF. CDR3 nucleotides: TGTGCCAGCAGGGAGGGAGGGAGGAATGAGCAGTTCTTC.

The chain uses TRBV27 and TRBJ2-1, with no clear D. The CDR3 has 12 amino acids. CDR1 and CDR2 (germline): MNHEY, SMNVEV (reference sequence). V lost 8 bases, J lost 8 bases, and 13 bases lay in between. The CDR3 sequence: CASRNVGDEQFF. In nucleotides, the CDR3 is TGTGCCAGCCGGAATGTGGGCGATGAGCAGTTCTTC.